This is a list of T cell receptor beta chains from one sample in a study of blood T cell repertoires in COVID-19. Profiling relied on immunoSEQ multiplex PCR, and the TCRdb table lists in-frame clones only, not all of them. The table has a few hundred thousand clones, around 85% seen once. Sequencing input: PBMCs or T cells enriched from blood (not recorded which). These TCRs come from a woman between 50 and 59 years old who had recovered from COVID-19. The CDR3 runs from the conserved cysteine through the conserved F or W. Fields, in order: clone size, D gene, J gene, V gene, CDR3 protein, CDR3 DNA. D genes are given only for firm matches. A clone size is listed for some rows: how often the clone was seen (once, few, many), or a class if it is expanded.

- | - | TRBJ2-5 | TRBV27 | CASSRTGTIETQYF | TGTGCCAGCAGTCGAACCGGGACAATAGAGACCCAGTACTTC
- | - | TRBJ1-3 | TRBV3-1/TRBV3-2 | CASSQDSRVGNTIYF | TGTGCCAGCAGCCAAGATTCCAGGGTCGGAAACACCATATATTTT
- | TRBD1 | TRBJ1-1 | TRBV3-1/TRBV3-2 | CASSQLRQGALTEAFF | TGTGCCAGCAGCCAGCTTAGACAGGGGGCGCTCACTGAAGCTTTCTTT
- | - | TRBJ1-5 | TRBV6-5 | CASSYGRISNQPQHF | TGTGCCAGCAGTTACGGCAGGATTAGCAATCAGCCCCAGCATTTT
few | TRBD1 | TRBJ1-2 | TRBV28 | CASSFGDRGYTF | TGTGCCAGCAGTTTTGGGGACAGAGGCTACACCTTC
- | TRBD2 | TRBJ2-2 | TRBV9 | CASRSGGSNPGELFF | TGTGCCAGCCGGTCGGGCGGGAGTAACCCCGGGGAGCTGTTTTTT
- | - | TRBJ2-7 | TRBV11-1 | CASSLSTRGSREQYF | TGTGCCAGCAGCTTATCAACAAGGGGAAGCCGCGAGCAGTACTTC
- | TRBD1 | TRBJ2-3 | TRBV11-2 | CASSLVDRATDTQYF | TGTGCCAGCAGCTTAGTGGACAGGGCAACAGATACGCAGTATTTT
once | - | TRBJ1-1 | TRBV19 | CASSIKFGNEAFF | TGTGCCAGTAGTATTAAGTTCGGGAATGAAGCTTTCTTT
- | - | TRBJ1-1 | TRBV12-3/TRBV12-4 | CASVLRGTEAFF | TGTGCCAGCGTACTAAGGGGCACTGAAGCTTTCTTT
- | - | TRBJ1-5 | TRBV2 | CASSVQGTQNNQPQHF | TGTGCCAGCAGTGTACAGGGAACGCAAAATAATCAGCCCCAGCATTTT
- | TRBD1 | TRBJ1-4 | TRBV10-3 | CAIRDRDQNEKLFF | TGTGCCATCAGGGACAGGGATCAGAATGAAAAACTGTTTTTT
- | TRBD2 | TRBJ2-5 | TRBV28 | CASSPISGVRLYF | TGTGCCAGCAGTCCCATTAGCGGGGTCCGCCTGTACTTC
- | - | TRBJ2-2 | TRBV7-2 | CASSPRGSAQGSTGELFF | TGTGCCAGCAGCCCGAGAGGGTCCGCCCAGGGGAGCACCGGGGAGCTGTTTTTT
- | TRBD1 | TRBJ1-5 | TRBV15 | CATRAIDRVNQPQHF | TGTGCCACCAGGGCTATCGACAGGGTCAATCAGCCCCAGCATTTT
- | TRBD1 | TRBJ2-6 | TRBV19 | CASSQGSSGANVLTF | TGTGCCAGTTCACAGGGGAGCTCTGGGGCCAACGTCCTGACTTTC
- | - | TRBJ1-1 | TRBV27 | CASRVPGNTEAFF | TGTGCCAGCAGAGTGCCGGGGAACACTGAAGCTTTCTTT
- | - | TRBJ2-6 | TRBV5-5 | CASSLSEAGANVLTF | TGTGCCAGCAGCTTGTCGGAGGCTGGGGCCAACGTCCTGACTTTC
- | TRBD1 | TRBJ2-2 | TRBV5-1 | CASRGTGAVTGELFF | TGCGCCAGCAGAGGGACAGGGGCTGTCACCGGGGAGCTGTTTTTT
- | TRBD1 | TRBJ1-5 | TRBV5-8 | CASSLVSGGRNQPQHF | TGTGCCAGCAGCTTGGTTTCAGGGGGTCGAAATCAGCCCCAGCATTTT
- | - | TRBJ1-6 | TRBV28 | CASRSFPGVESPLHF | TGTGCCAGCAGATCATTCCCGGGGGTTGAATCACCCCTCCACTTT
- | - | TRBJ2-7 | TRBV18 | CASSPHSYEQYF | TGTGCCAGCTCACCCCACTCCTACGAGCAGTACTTC
- | - | TRBJ2-1 | TRBV11-2 | CASSPPYNEQFF | TGTGCCAGCAGTCCCCCTTACAATGAGCAGTTCTTC
- | - | TRBJ2-7 | TRBV5-6 | CASSLSLGREQYF | TGTGCCAGCAGCTTGAGTCTGGGGAGGGAGCAGTACTTC
- | - | TRBJ1-2 | TRBV5-1 | CASSLDDGVYDGYTF | TGCGCCAGCAGCTTGGATGACGGGGTATACGATGGCTACACCTTC
- | - | TRBJ2-2 | TRBV5-5 | CASSLGAGTGELFF | TGTGCCAGCAGCTTAGGGGCAGGAACCGGGGAGCTGTTTTTT
- | TRBD2 | TRBJ2-1 | TRBV18 | CASSPPGLAGGVEQFF | TGTGCCAGCTCACCACCGGGACTAGCGGGAGGGGTTGAGCAGTTCTTC
- | - | TRBJ2-3 | TRBV7-6 | CASSDRVVPSTDTQYF | TGTGCCAGCAGCGATAGAGTGGTCCCTAGCACAGATACGCAGTATTTT
few | - | TRBJ2-7 | TRBV27 | CASREGAMVSYEQYF | TGTGCCAGCAGGGAGGGGGCAATGGTCTCCTACGAGCAGTACTTC